One T cell receptor (beta chain) is described in this entry. This clone appeared once. No cognate antigen has been identified for it. No base quality values were provided; no much bigger clone lies one nucleotide off. The receptor library was made with the immunoSEQ multiplex PCR assay. For the multiplex PCR, a mixture combining 60 forward primers for TCR Vbeta segments and 13 reverse primers for TCR Jbeta segments was used. Amplification of the CDR3 region of rearranged TCR beta genes was performed with a multiplex PCR assay on genomic DNA. The amplified TCR beta libraries were sequenced on the Illumina HiSeq System as 87-base-pair reads. Regarding the original processing steps: In a later analysis, some 80 million unique TCR beta chains were counted across the 650 to 750 repertoires, and roughly 11 million of these chains were shared by at least two donors. A nearest-neighbor algorithm error-corrected the raw reads and collapsed the reads into unique sequences, merging closely related sequences to remove PCR and sequencing errors. Alignment of CDR3 sequences to IMGT reference sequences was used to assign V, D and J gene segments. Each retained sequence needed at least a six-nucleotide match to both a V gene segment and a J gene segment. Rearrangements were called productive when the CDR3 lacked stop codons and stayed in frame with V and J; all others were non-productive. CDR3 was defined by IMGT convention, running from the second conserved V-encoded cysteine to the conserved J-encoded phenylalanine. The earlier analysis of some 600 of the donors excluded sequences that lacked an unambiguous match to a single V gene segment. An earlier analysis of a few hundred of the donors called V segments functional above 56.7% productive rearrangements and segregating when the between-donor standard deviation exceeded 5%. A statistical classification framework was developed to diagnose cytomegalovirus status using the catalog of TCR beta chain sequences. V and J gene assignment, in a later analysis, came from comparing TCR nucleotide sequences with IMGT/GENE-DB human TR gene sequences. The TCRdist pipeline was used in a later analysis to assign CDR3 sequences and most-parsimonious VDJ recombination scenarios. In a later analysis, every TCR beta chain was defined by the combination of its CDR3 amino acid sequence and its V-gene family, and reads without a unique V-gene family were dropped. In a later analysis, 500 to 650 highly shared, low-generation-probability nucleotide sequences were removed to address suspected cross-contamination and a sequencing artifact. In a later analysis, a clonal expansion index for each public chain was calculated from normalized within-repertoire ranks of inferred template counts. A later analysis computed generation probabilities with a VDJ recombination model fitted to out-of-frame rearrangements, and checked the results against IGoR. In a later analysis, TCR-TCR, TCR-HLA and TCR-CMV co-occurrence was scored with hypergeometric tests, and a repertoire-size bias correction was applied to TCR pairs. A later analysis estimated false discovery rates by permuting HLA or CMV assignments 20 times. In a later analysis, co-occurring TCRs were grouped using DBSCAN, with TCRdist sequence similarity added in when clustering inside HLA-allele-positive subsets. For co-occurrence clustering, repertoires with fewer than 30,000 or more than 120,000 public chains were excluded, along with four to six repertoires with anomalous nucleotide sharing. TCRdb obtained this table from immuneACCESS and retained in-frame rearrangements with V and J assigned. These tables miss some clones; where compared with another copy, unresolved V genes account for less than half of the shortfall, and the remainder is unexplained. D and trimming were read from the DNA, whereas the V and J calls and clone size are those reported in that table. The sample records approximately 190,000 clones, 84% of which are singletons. Approximately 0.26% of the sample belongs to the ten largest clones.

This specimen belongs to a study of cytomegalovirus exposure and HLA in healthy donors (dated by TCRdb to 2015 to 2018). Study-level background: In an earlier analysis of 550 to 750 of the donors, less than 350 Gb of sequence data and 90 million to 130 million unique TCR beta sequences from about 180 million T cells were reported. Along with the approximately 650-subject first cohort, a separate validation cohort of 120 different subjects was used. A later genetic analysis used genome-wide SNP genotypes for about 55% of the 666 donors, treating that subset as a discovery cohort. Among 300 to 500 genotyped donors of the cohort, an average of approximately 240,000 unique TCR beta nucleotide sequences was sequenced per donor, of which 15% to 20% were non-productive. High-throughput TCR immunosequencing, statistical association of individual TCRs with disease status, and machine learning were combined to predict cytomegalovirus infection status. The study profiled the T cell repertoires of hundreds of subjects by immunosequencing and related them to cytomegalovirus serostatus. The number of donors typed differed by locus, with about 629-630 for A, B, C, DRB1 and DQB1, about 500 for DQA1, nearly 610 for DPA1, and 400 to 490 for DPB1. Rather than drawing on any new phenotypic data, the later analysis identified candidate immune exposures from TCR beta sequences and the way those sequences occurred across donors. Alongside the repertoire data, information on donor age, sex, ethnicity and CMV serostatus was compiled. An early release that covered about 600 HLA-typed donors contained about 300 gigabases of sequencing data and some 87 million unique TCR sequences. HLA typing included class I and class II loci at four-digit resolution. A later analysis re-analyzed previously published TCR beta repertoires from 550 to 700 donors and added high-resolution HLA genotyping to study TCR occurrence patterns. The genetic ancestry cluster associated with self-reported Caucasian donors included 81% of the approximately 410 genotyped donors. In an earlier analysis of roughly 600 of the donors, high-throughput TCR beta sequencing was used to judge whether each TCR beta V gene segment behaved as functional or pseudogenic. Four to six DR-DQ haplotypes were handled as single units for association and clustering, since linkage in the cohort was strong. Every discovery cohort repertoire had been produced on one sequencing platform. The study aimed to test whether cataloging public T cell receptors could reveal signatures of past pathogen exposure. Study-wide conclusions, independent of this receptor: The sequencing pipeline was judged likely to have produced a cluster of highly shared sequence variants as a technical artifact. In a later analysis, most CMV-associated TCR beta chains were found to appear HLA-restricted, with HLA associations seemingly driven largely by CMV exposure. In a later analysis, the rate of TCR association differed among HLA loci, with DRB1 alleles having the most associated TCRs and HLA-C alleles having the fewest. The earlier analysis of fewer than 750 of the donors excluded fewer than 20 rarely observed V segments, including chromosome 9 orphons, because counts were too low. Specific HLA alleles were associated with roughly 16,000 TCR beta sequences at a false discovery rate of 0.05 in a later analysis. A further reported finding was that TCR beta sequences accurately predicted the HLA-A and HLA-B alleles for most subjects in the first cohort. The study listed 150 to 200 TCR beta chains as associated with cytomegalovirus. HLA typing was unavailable for some donors at each locus, so association tests used only the typed subset. When HLA alleles, especially DR and DQ, strongly co-occurred, TCR associations were difficult to assign to individual alleles. The authors suggested that the approach could potentially be extended to other disease states and immunological phenotypes. Presence/absence analyses assumed roughly uniform sequencing depth across donors, an assumption that may not hold. A later analysis found that HLA-associated TCR beta chains were more clonally expanded and had lower generation probabilities than equally common non-associated chains. Most TCR sequences were observed very rarely across donors, whereas some public TCRs were present in many individuals. Linkage disequilibrium might explain the correlated functional status among segregating V segments, but an unknown experimental factor could not be ruled out. A few of the identified cytomegalovirus-associated TCR beta chains were confirmed in vitro to be specific for cytomegalovirus antigens. According to a later analysis, parvovirus B19, influenza, CMV and Epstein-Barr virus appeared linked to several top co-occurrence clusters. The 87-base-pair reads could not distinguish some IMGT-functional V segments, including TRBV6-2 and TRBV6-3, so those segments were excluded. The only immune exposure information available for the cohort was CMV serostatus. The cohort was sequenced for TCR beta chains only, and without alpha or paired-chain data the features that could be detected were limited. An earlier analysis of 587 of the donors showed that most TCR beta V segments appeared in productive rearrangements either about 87% or about 30% of the time, which broadly matched IMGT annotations. Compared with the approximately 670-donor mean, donors in an Asian-associated ancestry cluster had fewer N-insertions in productive TCRs, according to a later genetic analysis. The classifier was reported to diagnose cytomegalovirus status with high specificity and sensitivity in both the original and validation cohorts. An association between a missense DCLRE1C variant and V-gene and J-gene trimming of TCR beta chains was found in a later genetic analysis and replicated in an independent cohort.

The cohort consisted of hundreds of healthy bone marrow donors. At the time of sampling, all cohort members were nominally healthy, though unrecorded immune exposures were likely present. The donor tested CMV seronegative, placing the donor among the 352 seronegative members of the cohort. A peripheral blood sample was provided by each donor, and peripheral blood mononuclear cells were used for TCR beta sequencing. Genomic DNA extraction from the blood cell samples was performed with the Qiagen DNeasy Blood Extraction Kit. From the cysteine up to the phenylalanine, the CDR3 has a length of 14 residues. The only DNA kept is the CDR3, 42 bases in frame from the first base. Between the V and J ends, shortened by 0 bases and 1 base respectively, the junction contains 7 bases. CDR1 and CDR2 are read off the germline V gene as SGHTS and YDEGEE.

Material for sequencing was PBMCs. The sequence links TRBV5-8 to TRBJ1-1; the best D guess is TRBD1, with 6 bases matching. This sequence was found in a boy younger than 18 in good health and CMV-seronegative. The nucleotide sequence reads as follows: TGTGCCAGCAGCTTGGAAGGGGGGAACACTGAAGCTTTCTTT. The encoded protein is CASSLEGGNTEAFF.